A single T cell receptor (beta chain) is shown here with its context. Its antigen is unidentified. This sample was taken from a study of cytomegalovirus exposure and HLA in healthy donors. Whole-study findings and limits: Per a later analysis, HLA-associated TCR beta chains showed more clonal expansion than other, equally common TCR beta chains.

13 Jbeta primers and 60 Vbeta primers were used for the PCR. Method: immunoSEQ multiplex PCR; TCRdb's copy keeps in-frame clones and lacks some. The table records about 160,000 clones, roughly 76% of them present only once. Germline CDR1 reads MNHEY; CDR2 reads SVGAGI. The CDR3 covers 14 residues. The V and J ends lost 4 bases and 2 bases respectively, with 12 bases between them. This receptor was obtained from a man aged 60 to 69 in good health and CMV-seronegative. Sequenced sample: PBMCs. V usage is TRBV6-5 and J usage is TRBJ2-7; D is perhaps TRBD1 (6 bases). DNA of the CDR3: TGTGCCAGCAGTTTAAAGGGGGAGACCTACGAGCAGTACTTC. Translation gives CASSLKGETYEQYF.